Sequencing of this T cell receptor beta chain was carried out in a study of identical twins. Study-wide findings and caveats: In beta out-of-frame sequences, the excess sharing between twins was weaker.

This clonotype was observed a handful of times. Its antigen is unidentified. TCRdb reanalysed the 5' RACE reads using MiXCR and keeps one entry per CDR3 protein. The table has some 300,000 distinct CDR3 sequences, 9% to 15% seen once. The germline V gene encodes CDR1 MDHEN and CDR2 SYDVKM. This CDR3 spans 14 amino acids. Unmatched junction bases numbered 5, after V lost 5 bases and J lost 4 bases. These data also formed part of another study, on yellow fever vaccine responses in identical twins.

Material: CD8+ T cells sorted from blood. This chain uses TRBV28 with TRBJ2-3; 8 nucleotides agree with TRBD2. The TCR was taken from a woman younger than 30 in good health. The CDR3 DNA follows: TGTGCCAGCAGTATCACTAGCGGTGCAGATACGCAGTATTTT. It codes for CASSITSGADTQYF.